This is a list of T cell receptor beta chains from one sample in a study of low-dose radiotherapy and immunotherapy resistance in tumors. TCRdb re-called the reads through MiXCR, storing one row per CDR3 protein. The sample carries roughly 90,000 distinct CDR3 sequences, 20% to 25% recorded once. The sample in question was PBMCs, obtained after low-dose radiotherapy plus immunotherapy. These receptors came from a female donor with ovarian cancer. Each CDR3 is given without its conserved first and last residue. D genes are given only for firm matches.

CDR3 | D | V
SVTGSWAGNTIY | . | TRBV29-1
ASSPNWGWASYEQY | . | TRBV28
ASSPSGTRGETQY | TRBD2 | TRBV5-8
ASSFVGGGGELF | . | TRBV5-4
ASSATGGAGTGNTIY | TRBD1 | TRBV5-1
ASSQGLAGAGIQY | TRBD2 | TRBV4-1
ASSIPSLKETQY | . | TRBV19
ASRGRESTEAF | . | TRBV7-9
ASSSIGDNEQF | . | TRBV12-3/TRBV12-4
ASGQGIEETQY | TRBD1 | TRBV3-1
ASSIAGGGEQF | TRBD2 | TRBV6-2/TRBV6-3
ASSRGQVNQPQH | TRBD1 | TRBV12-3/TRBV12-4
ASSYHPDIGNTIY | . | TRBV6-2/TRBV6-3
ASSQIAGNTGELF | TRBD2 | TRBV4-3